These T cell receptor beta chains were read from a single sample in a study of monozygotic twins with cystic fibrosis. The data were produced by immunoSEQ multiplex PCR, yet TCRdb's version contains in-frame clones alone and is incomplete. The sample includes 15,000 or so clones, approximately 81% of them seen just once. Sequencing was performed on blood. The receptor set was obtained from a boy younger than 18 with cystic fibrosis. Each CDR3 is given without its conserved first and last residue. Each record gives: D gene, V gene, CDR3 protein. A D gene is named only where the DNA matches it firmly.

TRBD1,TRBV2,ASSKGQGSVYGYT
TRBD2,TRBV5-1,ASSSSGYSGANVLT
.,TRBV29-1,SGHGDGNTIY
TRBD1,TRBV19,ASKRTGGDGELF
.,TRBV6-6,ASSYFRSQDTQY
.,TRBV29-1,SVGLSDNSPLH
.,TRBV9,ASSRGRGNYGYT
TRBD2,TRBV18,ASSPLTSGSRGETQY
.,TRBV6-6,ASSDRNQPQH
.,TRBV5-1,ASSFSTPGDTEAF
.,TRBV30,AWSVLPGISGANVLT
.,TRBV4-3,ASSQEGRREAF
.,TRBV11-2,ASSLRGGIGLYEQY
TRBD1,TRBV15,ATSLGQDKVYEQY
TRBD1,TRBV15,ATSRRQGPYNEQF
.,TRBV25-1,ASRDLSGFEAF
.,TRBV19,ASSIRQDSNQPQH
.,TRBV10-3,AISEGPGMNYGYT
.,TRBV7-9,ASSLVGGGREKLF
.,TRBV7-3,ASSFTVNTEAF
.,TRBV7-8,ASSLVAAASNQPQH
TRBD1,TRBV27,ASGDRDSRTDTQY
.,TRBV7-9,ASSSVGGYEQY
.,TRBV7-9,ASSLLRANTEAF
.,TRBV5-1,ASSPRPSGANVLT
TRBD1,TRBV19,ASSTTQGLDYGYT
.,TRBV28,ASSLTTSRAEKLF
TRBD1,TRBV6-6,ASSNRDRNTGELF
TRBD1,TRBV2,ASTGQINTEAF
TRBD2,TRBV5-4,ASTSGGTVGGETQY